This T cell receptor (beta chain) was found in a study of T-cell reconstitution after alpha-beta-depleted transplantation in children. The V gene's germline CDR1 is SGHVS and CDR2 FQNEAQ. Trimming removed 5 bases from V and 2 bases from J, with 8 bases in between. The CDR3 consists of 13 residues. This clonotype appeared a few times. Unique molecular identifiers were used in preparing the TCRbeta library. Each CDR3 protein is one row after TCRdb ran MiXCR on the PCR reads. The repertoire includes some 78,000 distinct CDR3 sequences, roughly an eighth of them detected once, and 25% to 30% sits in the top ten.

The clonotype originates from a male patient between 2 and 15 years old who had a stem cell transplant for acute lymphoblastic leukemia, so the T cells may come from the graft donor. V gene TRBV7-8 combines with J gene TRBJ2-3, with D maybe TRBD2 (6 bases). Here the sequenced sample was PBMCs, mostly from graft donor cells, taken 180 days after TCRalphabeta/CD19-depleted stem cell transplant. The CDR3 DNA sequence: TGTGCCAGCAGCGCGGGGTTCACAGATACGCAGTATTTT. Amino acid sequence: CASSAGFTDTQYF.